One sample yielded the 25 T cell receptor beta chains listed below, sequenced in a study of blood T cell dynamics during melanoma immunotherapy. Sequencing was performed with immunoSEQ multiplex PCR; in TCRdb, only in-frame clones are kept and a portion is missing. The sample contains 25,000 to 35,000 clones, 65% to 85% of which appear only once. Time point in this sample: week 3, after first cycle of checkpoint inhibitor. This sample comprised blood, obtained from a patient treated with checkpoint blockade. Receptors originate from a human donor with melanoma.

Turning to this clone: Its ends do not fully match the called genes, so a read error is possible. J is TRBJ2-5 and V is TRBV7-7; 7 nucleotides agree with TRBD2. Per germline, CDR1 SSHAT and CDR2 FNYEAQ (reference sequence). The CDR3 consists of 16 residues. The CDR3 nucleotides read TGTGCTAGCAGCACCGGACTAGTTGGTCCCCAAGAGACCCAGTACTTC. Its translation is CASSTGLVGPQETQYF.

The chain is built from TRBV15 and TRBJ2-7; D ambiguous. The CDR3 has 13 amino acids. Trimming removed 1 base at V and 4 bases at J, with 8 bases between. The V gene's germline CDR1 is LNHNV and CDR2 YYDKDF (reference sequence). In nucleotides, the CDR3 is TGTGCCACCAGCAGAGCAAAGGAGTACGAGCAGTACTTC. This sequence encodes CATSRAKEYEQYF.

This clone was detected only a few times. This sequence joins TRBV7-6 and TRBJ1-5, with D perhaps matching TRBD1 (6 bases). The CDR3 contains 16 residues. Germline-derived CDR1 and CDR2 are SGHVS and FNYEAQ. Trimming removed 3 bases at V and 0 bases at J, with 12 bases between. The CDR3 DNA is TGTGCCAGCAGCTTCCCGGACAGTTATAGCAATCAGCCCCAGCATTTT. This gives the protein CASSFPDSYSNQPQHF.

This chain joins TRBV19 and TRBJ1-4, with a tentative D call TRBD1 (5 bases). This CDR3 is 12 amino acids long. Germline V gives CDR1 LNHDA, CDR2 SQIVND (reference sequence). Trimming stripped 8 bases from V and 9 bases from J, with 13 bases between. CDR3 amino acids: CASHSGQQKLFF. The CDR3 coding sequence is TGTGCCAGTCATTCAGGGCAGCAAAAACTGTTTTTT.

This clone was observed a single time. The rearrangement uses TRBV5-6 and TRBJ2-3; tentatively, D is TRBD1 (5 bases). This CDR3 has 14 amino acids. V was trimmed by 4 bases and J by 0 bases, leaving 9 bases between them. The germline V gene has CDR1 SGHDT and CDR2 YYEEEE. This CDR3 reads CASSATGSTDTQYF. DNA for the CDR3: TGTGCCAGCAGCGCTACAGGCAGCACAGATACGCAGTATTTT.

This chain joins TRBV5-5 and TRBJ1-3; possible D gene TRBD1, 5 bases. The CDR3 has 14 residues. Trimming removed 1 base at V and 4 bases at J, with 9 bases between. Germline-derived CDR1 and CDR2 are SGHKS and YYEKEE (reference sequence). This CDR3 is CASSLSTAGNTIYF. The CDR3 DNA reads TGTGCCAGCAGCTTGTCGACAGCAGGAAACACCATATATTTT.

The gene calls are TRBV29-1 and TRBJ2-1; 10 nucleotides match TRBD2. V shed 7 bases, J shed 8 bases, and the junction held 5 bases outside the gene matches. CDR3 length equals 12 residues. Germline CDR1 reads SQVTM; CDR2 reads ANQGSEA. The CDR3 is CSAASGRHEQFF. The DNA of the CDR3 is TGCAGCGCGGCTAGCGGGAGACATGAGCAGTTCTTC.

This chain uses TRBV20-1 with TRBJ2-3; unclear D gene. Trimming shortened V by 3 bases and J by 4 bases, and 5 bases separated the two germline ends. This CDR3 has 11 residues. Germline assignment: CDR1 DFQATT and CDR2 SNEGSKA (reference sequence). Here the CDR3 DNA reads TGCAGTGCTAGTTACCCAGATACGCAGTATTTT. It specifies CSASYPDTQYF.

The rearrangement joins TRBV6-1 to TRBJ2-1; tentatively, D is TRBD1 (5 bases). The CDR3 runs to 14 residues. Looked up from germline, CDR1 is MNHNS and CDR2 is SASEGT. V lost 10 bases to trimming and J lost 6 bases, with 19 bases between them. The CDR3 DNA follows: TGTGCCATATGGGGCCCCCCCGTTTTCAATGAGCAGTTCTTC. It is translated as CAIWGPPVFNEQFF.

The chain carries TRBV5-1 and TRBJ2-3; 9 positions match TRBD2. Germline V gives CDR1 SGHRS, CDR2 YFSETQ. CDR3 size: 15 residues. J was trimmed by 4 bases and V by 0 bases; bases with no gene match: 3. The CDR3 region has the DNA TGCGCCAGCAGCTTGGGACGCGGGAGGGCAGATACGCAGTATTTT. Its protein product is CASSLGRGRADTQYF. Together with reference TRBV5-1 and TRBJ2-3, the CDR3 gives the full variable domain: KAGVTQTPRYLIKTRGQQVTLSCSPISGHRSVSWYQQTPGQGLQFLFEYFSETQRNKGNFPGRFSGRQFSNSRSEMNVSTLELGDSALYLCASSLGRGRADTQYFGPGTRLTVL.

This clone was detected once. The CDR3 region is CAWSIGTGHNEKLFF. CDR3 nucleotide sequence: TGTGCCTGGAGTATAGGGACAGGACATAATGAAAAACTGTTTTTT. This sequence joins TRBV30 and TRBJ1-4; 8 nucleotides agree with TRBD1. The length of the CDR3 is 15 residues. V dropped 2 bases and J dropped 4; count of bases not matched to a gene: 6. Germline-derived CDR1 and CDR2 are GTSNPN and SVGIG (reference sequence).

The table lists this clone with a few counts. The genes are TRBV2 and TRBJ1-4; 12 bases fit TRBD1. Per the germline V gene, CDR1 is SNHLY and CDR2 is FYNNEI. The CDR3 totals 19 residues. Trimming cost V 2 bases and J 0 bases; bases outside gene matches: 7. The CDR3 DNA is TGTGCCAGCAGTGAAATTGGGACAGGGGGCCGAGCAACTAATGAAAAACTGTTTTTT. Its protein product is CASSEIGTGGRATNEKLFF.

The rearrangement joins TRBV11-2 to TRBJ2-7; weak D call: TRBD1 (5 bases). The germline gives CDR1 SGHAT, CDR2 FQNNGV. The length of the CDR3 is 14 residues. V lost 3 bases and J 7 bases, leaving 16 bases between the germline ends. The CDR3 region has the DNA TGTGCCAGCAGCTTCCCAGATGGAAGGGGTGAGCAGTACTTC. It codes for CASSFPDGRGEQYF.

The rearrangement joins TRBV28 to TRBJ2-7; no clear D. Germline V gene lookup returns CDR1 MDHEN and CDR2 SYDVKM. V was shortened by 2 bases and J by 3 bases, with 17 bases between the two germline ends. This CDR3 comprises 16 residues. CDR3 sequence: CASSLRARNRVYEQYF. CDR3 DNA sequence: TGTGCCAGCAGTTTACGCGCTCGGAATAGGGTCTACGAGCAGTACTTC.

In its sample, this clone was seen once. The chain carries TRBV5-1 and TRBJ1-1; D gene ambiguous. Looked up from germline, CDR1 is SGHRS and CDR2 is YFSETQ. The V end lost 7 bases, the J end lost 2 bases, and 12 bases lay between the germline ends. This CDR3 is built from 13 residues. The CDR3 DNA is TGCGCCAGCGGTACAGAACTCAACACTGAAGCTTTCTTT. Translating it yields CASGTELNTEAFF.

CDR3 amino acids: CASRRKGEAFF. The DNA for the CDR3 is TGTGCCAGCAGGAGGAAGGGAGAAGCTTTCTTT. The J gene is TRBJ1-1, the V gene TRBV5-6; unclear D gene. The germline V and J ends were trimmed by 5 bases and 8 bases, with 10 bases remaining between them. The CDR3 is 11 amino acids. Germline V CDR1 and CDR2: SGHDT, YYEEEE.

The rearrangement joins TRBV6-4 to TRBJ2-7; 8 positions agree with TRBD1. The CDR3 sequence is 14 residues long. Germline V lookup: CDR1 MRHNA, CDR2 SNTAGT. Unmatched junction bases numbered 2, after V lost 3 bases and J lost 1 base. The CDR3 region is CASSEQGASYEQYF. The DNA for the CDR3 is TGTGCCAGCAGTGAGCAGGGGGCTTCCTACGAGCAGTACTTC.

The V and J genes are TRBV28 and TRBJ1-2; possible D gene TRBD1, 6 bases. CDR3 length equals 13 residues. V lost 2 bases to trimming and J lost 7 bases, with 11 bases between them. The germline V gene encodes CDR1 MDHEN and CDR2 SYDVKM. CDR3: CASSLPGVFGYTF. The CDR3 nucleotides read TGTGCCAGCAGTTTACCAGGGGTATTTGGCTACACCTTC.

V is TRBV10-3 and J is TRBJ1-1; D is undetermined. The CDR3 loop spans 12 amino acids. V was cut by 3 bases and J by 5 bases, with 7 bases left in between. Germline V gene data show CDR1 as ENHRY and CDR2 as SYGVKD. CDR3 coding DNA: TGTGCCATCAGTGATCAAGGAACTGAAGCTTTCTTT. Its protein product is CAISDQGTEAFF.

The rearrangement uses TRBV21-1 and TRBJ1-2. TRBV21-1 is assigned pseudogene status. This CDR3 is built from 15 residues. CDR3 protein: CASSTGAATNYGYTF. CDR3 DNA: TGTGCCAGCAGCACCGGGGCGGCTACCAACTATGGCTACACCTTC.

The chain is built from TRBV5-1 and TRBJ2-1; perhaps D is TRBD1 or TRBD2 (5 bases each). The germline CDR1 and CDR2 sequences are SGHRS and YFSETQ. The germline V and J ends were trimmed by 0 bases and 4 bases, with 14 bases remaining between them. This CDR3 is 16 amino acids long. The CDR3 protein is CASSLERGGTYNEQFF. As DNA, the CDR3 is TGCGCCAGCAGCTTGGAGAGGGGCGGAACATACAATGAGCAGTTCTTC. The full variable domain, in which reference TRBV5-1 and TRBJ2-1 provide the parts outside the CDR3, is KAGVTQTPRYLIKTRGQQVTLSCSPISGHRSVSWYQQTPGQGLQFLFEYFSETQRNKGNFPGRFSGRQFSNSRSEMNVSTLELGDSALYLCASSLERGGTYNEQFFGPGTRLTVL.

V gene TRBV7-9 combines with J gene TRBJ2-1; D gene unclear. Trimming pared 1 base from V and 4 bases from J, leaving 5 bases between. Germline CDR1 and CDR2: SEHNR and FQNEAQ (reference sequence). The CDR3 length is 13 residues. Here the CDR3 DNA reads TGTGCCAGCAGCTTAGACGATTACAATGAGCAGTTCTTC. Amino acid sequence: CASSLDDYNEQFF.

V and J are TRBV10-3 and TRBJ2-7; TRBD1 agrees at 9 bases. The CDR3 is 13 amino acids. V dropped 3 bases and J dropped 6; count of bases not matched to a gene: 3. Germline values: CDR1 ENHRY, CDR2 SYGVKD. The CDR3 is CAISDGDRVEQYF. Written as DNA, the CDR3 is TGTGCCATCAGTGACGGGGACAGGGTCGAGCAGTACTTC.

The chain carries TRBV2 and TRBJ2-7; D possibly corresponds to TRBD1 (6 bases). The CDR3 length is 14 residues. Per the germline V gene, CDR1 is SNHLY and CDR2 is FYNNEI. Trimming took 1 base from V and 3 from J, leaving 10 bases between them. CDR3 protein: CASSEGGTNYEQYF. As DNA, the CDR3 is TGTGCCAGCAGTGAAGGGGGGACAAACTACGAGCAGTACTTC.

This chain uses TRBV11-2 with TRBJ2-1; D ambiguous. This CDR3 comprises 14 residues. Trimming took off 1 base at V and 5 bases at J, with 9 bases between the two ends. The germline V gene encodes CDR1 SGHAT and CDR2 FQNNGV. CDR3 amino acids: CASSLVHENNEQFF. DNA for the CDR3: TGTGCCAGCAGCTTAGTACATGAAAACAATGAGCAGTTCTTC.